These T cell receptor beta chains were read from a single sample in a study of blood T cell repertoires in COVID-19. Assay: immunoSEQ multiplex PCR; the TCRdb copy retains only in-frame clones and omits some. The sample lists 350,000 to 400,000 clones; approximately 90% were seen once. Input material: PBMCs or T cells enriched from blood (not recorded which). These receptor sequences come from a woman between 35 and 50 years old who had been exposed to COVID-19. The conserved cysteine and the conserved F or W are not part of the CDR3 here.

TRBJ2-7,TRBV7-6,17,ASSLALRGPSGTSYEQY
TRBJ1-2,TRBV27,13,ASSPLHRQGKGYT
TRBJ1-5,TRBV2,11,ASTSRNNQPQH
TRBJ1-3,TRBV5-1,14,ASSLGQQSSGNTIY
TRBJ2-1,TRBV7-9,17,ASSSRQRTSGSSYNEQF
TRBJ2-7,TRBV19,12,ASSIRQGLGEQY
TRBJ1-1,TRBV5-4,13,ASSLPQGTDTEAF
TRBJ2-2,TRBV6-5,14,ASSYLGQGGTGELF
TRBJ1-1,TRBV19,15,ASSTGPGQGLNTEAF
TRBJ1-2,TRBV7-2,11,ASSQGQGDGYT
TRBJ2-1,TRBV7-3,12,ASSLTGMSREQF
TRBJ1-5,TRBV19,12,ASWGQGIGQPQH
TRBJ2-5,TRBV20-1,13,SASILAGGQETQY
TRBJ2-1,TRBV29-1,12,SAALGGRADEQF
TRBJ1-4,TRBV18,12,ASSPRRGNEKLF
TRBJ2-7,TRBV6-5,12,ASRRDRSVYEQY
TRBJ1-4,TRBV7-9,12,ASSLGGGNEKLF
TRBJ2-3,TRBV11-2,12,ASSPGTRADTQY
TRBJ1-5,TRBV5-6,12,ASTKVGVNQPQH
TRBJ2-5,TRBV5-6,15,ASSQLRMIQGKETQY
TRBJ2-7,TRBV21-1,12,ASTLGRGGHEQY
TRBJ1-4,TRBV5-8,16,ASSLVKGARQVKVELF
TRBJ1-2,TRBV9,13,ASSVAPGTNYGYT
TRBJ2-3,TRBV6-2/TRBV6-3,14,ASSYGALSSTDTQY
TRBJ2-1,TRBV30,12,AWSVGLNYNEQF
TRBJ1-2,TRBV30,16,AWSPLGRQGAANYGYT
TRBJ2-7,TRBV6-1,12,ASSDWGDTYEQY
TRBJ2-1,TRBV18,15,ASSPLAGTSGGNEQF
TRBJ1-1,TRBV2,11,ASSEARRGEAF
TRBJ2-1,TRBV6-4,11,ASSSSGDNEQF
TRBJ2-1,TRBV27,15,ASSLRGLAGVINEQF
TRBJ1-3,TRBV5-1,13,ASSLGTGSGNTIY
TRBJ1-1,TRBV12-3/TRBV12-4,11,ASSFRENTEAF
TRBJ2-1,TRBV6-2/TRBV6-3,16,ASSYSSRDRDSYNEQF
TRBJ1-2,TRBV7-9,11,ASRPQESYGYT
TRBJ2-6,TRBV27,14,ASRRQKSSGANVLT
TRBJ1-4,TRBV2,13,ASSEAWASNEKLF
TRBJ2-1,TRBV18,11,ASSRLNSNEQF
TRBJ2-4,TRBV7-2,12,ASSLSAGGDIQY
TRBJ1-5,TRBV15,10,ATSRVSQPQH
TRBJ2-1,TRBV18,13,ASSTLAGVGNEQF
TRBJ2-3,TRBV9,13,ASSVGGVPPDTQY
TRBJ2-7,TRBV7-6,15,ASSRPVSGQSSYEQY
TRBJ2-3,TRBV5-5,9,ATSRGDTQY
TRBJ2-6,TRBV19,16,ASSMGTGVSLGANVLT